The clone carrying this TCR beta chain has a handful of counts. The entry originates in a study of blood T cell repertoires in COVID-19. At the level of the study: Both acute and convalescent COVID-19 samples were obtained from the United States, Italy and Spain. Sample material is recorded as cDNA or gDNA derived from T cells, B-cell-depleted T cells, or PBMCs.

Authors' methods: The assay estimated nucleated cells by amplifying reference gene primers. The table came from immunoSEQ multiplex PCR; TCRdb's copy has only in-frame clones and leaves some out. V, J and clone size were drawn from that table, and D and trimming were deduced from the DNA. The table has some 300,000 clones, approximately 86% seen once; the top ten hold approximately 14%. V lost 1 base and J 4 bases, leaving 12 bases between the germline ends. This CDR3 is built from 15 residues. Germline V CDR1 and CDR2: SEHNR, FQNEAQ (reference sequence). Seattle patients were enrolled while actively infected and followed longitudinally.

Input material: peripheral blood. V gene TRBV7-9 combines with J gene TRBJ2-3; D perhaps matches TRBD2 (7 bases). The clonotype comes from a woman aged 70 to 79 with COVID-19, enrolled during active disease. CDR3: CASSLEGGVSDTQYF. CDR3 DNA: TGTGCCAGCAGCTTAGAAGGGGGGGTGTCAGATACGCAGTATTTT.